Listed here are 21 T cell receptor beta chains from one sample, sequenced in a study of T-cell reconstitution after alpha-beta-depleted transplantation in children. A TCRbeta library incorporating unique molecular identifiers was prepared. TCRdb used MiXCR to reprocess the PCR reads, holding one entry per CDR3 protein. Here the sample spans some 150,000 distinct CDR3 sequences, around 9% being singletons. Sample: PBMCs, mostly from graft donor cells, taken 180 days after TCRalphabeta/CD19-depleted stem cell transplant. The receptors shown here come from a female patient between 2 and 15 years old who had a stem cell transplant for congenital amegakaryocytic thrombocytopenia, so the T cells may come from the graft donor.

This clonotype was seen many times. The rearrangement joins TRBV5-1 to TRBJ1-2; the D gene is possibly TRBD1 (5 bases). The CDR3 runs to 15 residues. Trimming pared 0 bases from V and 4 bases from J, leaving 13 bases between. Germline V gene sequence: CDR1 SGHRS, CDR2 YFSETQ. For the CDR3, the DNA is TGCGCCAGCAGCTTGGGTCCGGGGACCGTCTATGGCTACACCTTC. Translating gives CASSLGPGTVYGYTF. The variable domain in full, with the rest retrieved from reference TRBV5-1 and TRBJ1-2, is KAGVTQTPRYLIKTRGQQVTLSCSPISGHRSVSWYQQTPGQGLQFLFEYFSETQRNKGNFPGRFSGRQFSNSRSEMNVSTLELGDSALYLCASSLGPGTVYGYTFGSGTRLTVV.

In this sample, this clonotype turned up many times. The CDR3 coding sequence is TGTGCCAGCAGCTTAGGGCCCCGGGGGCTGGGCTATGGCTACACCTTC. Translating it yields CASSLGPRGLGYGYTF. The V and J genes are TRBV7-2 and TRBJ1-2; maybe TRBD1 (6 bases). The germline CDR1 and CDR2 sequences are SGHTA and FQGNSA. CDR3 size: 16 residues. V was clipped by 1 base and J by 4 bases, with 16 bases between them.

This clonotype was recorded many times. The V gene is TRBV5-6, the J gene TRBJ2-5, with TRBD1 matching over 8 bases. Per the germline V gene, CDR1 is SGHDT and CDR2 is YYEEEE. This CDR3 region has 17 residues. With V trimmed by 5 bases and J by 7 bases, 19 bases remained unmatched. The CDR3 region is CASSFDRGDTLIGTQYF. The CDR3, as DNA: TGTGCCAGCAGTTTTGACAGGGGAGATACTCTCATAGGGACCCAGTACTTC.

The sample holds many counts of this clonotype. The chain carries TRBV28 and TRBJ1-4, with TRBD1 matching over 11 bases. The CDR3 length is 15 residues. Germline assignment: CDR1 MDHEN and CDR2 SYDVKM. V was clipped by 6 bases and J by 8 bases; unmatched bases: 8. The CDR3 loop is CASSFPGQGDEKLFF. CDR3 bases: TGTGCCAGCAGCTTCCCGGGACAGGGGGACGAAAAACTGTTTTTT.

This clonotype was detected many times. The CDR3 sequence: CSATEMSGEQFF. As DNA, the CDR3 is TGCAGTGCTACGGAGATGTCGGGTGAGCAGTTCTTC. The chain combines TRBV20-1 with TRBJ2-1, with D unclear. There are 12 residues in the CDR3. V was pared by 4 bases and J by 9 bases, with 13 bases between. Germline V CDR1 and CDR2: DFQATT, SNEGSKA (reference sequence).

This clonotype was observed at least ten times. The CDR3 DNA reads as TGTGCCAGCAGCTCAACAGGGGGACCCTACGAGCAGTACTTC. Translating it yields CASSSTGGPYEQYF. V and J are TRBV7-2 and TRBJ2-7, with TRBD1 identical over 8 bases. The V gene end was trimmed by 4 bases and the J gene end by 2 bases; junction bases not matched to a gene: 4. Germline V lookup: CDR1 SGHTA, CDR2 FQGNSA. The CDR3 is 14 residues long.

This clonotype was seen a handful of times. This chain joins TRBV3-1 and TRBJ1-5, with D perhaps matching TRBD1 (5 bases). Germline V gene lookup returns CDR1 LGHDT and CDR2 YNNKEL (reference sequence). This CDR3 has 17 residues. With 0 bases removed from V and 1 base from J, the gap between germline ends came to 13 bases. This CDR3 reads CASSQESARVSNQPQHF. As DNA, the CDR3 is TGTGCCAGCAGCCAAGAGTCGGCCAGGGTAAGCAATCAGCCCCAGCATTTT.

This clonotype came up many times. V gene TRBV20-1 combines with J gene TRBJ2-5; D gene uncertain. Trimming left V 4 bases short and J 9 bases short, with 18 bases between. There are 13 residues in the CDR3. CDR1 is DFQATT, CDR2 SNEGSKA, per germline (reference sequence). The CDR3 DNA reads as TGCAGTGCTATTCTAGACTCCACGGATTCCCAGTACTTC. Encoded protein: CSAILDSTDSQYF.

The table lists this clonotype with a few counts. The chain is built from TRBV6-5 and TRBJ2-1, with a possible D match to TRBD2 (6 bases). V gave up 4 bases and J gave up 11 bases, with 21 bases separating them. From germline, CDR1 is MNHEY and CDR2 SVGAGI. The CDR3 contains 15 residues. The CDR3 loop is CASSSYSGLPPKQFF. CDR3 nucleotides: TGTGCCAGCAGTTCGTATAGCGGCCTCCCCCCTAAGCAGTTCTTC.

This clonotype was seen repeatedly, ten times or more. The rearrangement joins TRBV20-1 to TRBJ2-3; no firm D call. Trimming stripped 3 bases from V and 6 bases from J, with 10 bases between. The CDR3 is 12 residues long. Germline V gene sequence: CDR1 DFQATT, CDR2 SNEGSKA (reference sequence). The CDR3 here is CSASATRDTQYF. CDR3 nucleotides: TGCAGTGCTAGTGCAACAAGGGATACGCAGTATTTT.

This clonotype was seen at least ten times. CDR3: CASSQPGQSNTGELFF. DNA of the CDR3: TGCGCCAGCAGCCAACCGGGACAGTCGAACACCGGGGAGCTGTTTTTT. The chain recombines TRBV4-1 with TRBJ2-2; 7 positions agree with TRBD1. Germline CDR1 reads MGHRA; CDR2 reads YSYEKL. This CDR3 spans 16 amino acids. V was pared by 2 bases and J by 0 bases, with 3 bases of the junction left unmatched.

The rearrangement uses TRBV30 and TRBJ2-7; D may be TRBD1 (5 bases). Per germline, CDR1 GTSNPN and CDR2 SVGIG (reference sequence). This CDR3 contains 15 residues. The V end lost 2 bases, the J end lost 3 bases, and 17 bases lay between the germline ends. The CDR3: CAWSQPSTANYEQYF. The CDR3 coding sequence is TGTGCCTGGAGTCAACCATCGACAGCCAACTACGAGCAGTACTTC.

This clonotype was recorded many times. The V gene is TRBV6-5, the J gene TRBJ2-3, with unresolved D. The germline V and J ends were trimmed by 0 bases and 8 bases, with 6 bases remaining between them. The CDR3 is 12 amino acids. CDR1 and CDR2 (germline): MNHEY, SVGAGI. CDR3 DNA: TGTGCCAGCAGTTACTCGGGCGTTACGCAGTATTTT. This translates into CASSYSGVTQYF.

This clonotype occurred many times. CDR3 sequence: CSVDARGETQYF. For the CDR3, the DNA is TGCAGCGTTGATGCGAGGGGGGAGACCCAGTACTTC. The gene calls are TRBV29-1 and TRBJ2-5; a possible D gene is TRBD1 (6 bases). V was clipped by 3 bases and J by 5 bases, with 10 bases between them. The germline gives CDR1 SQVTM, CDR2 ANQGSEA. This CDR3 spans 12 amino acids.

The V and J genes are TRBV20-1 and TRBJ1-6, with 8 bases matching TRBD1. CDR1 and CDR2 (germline): DFQATT, SNEGSKA (reference sequence). The CDR3 extends over 13 amino acids. The ends lost 1 base at V and 11 bases at J; junction bases unmatched: 4. The DNA for the CDR3 is TGCAGTGCTAGAGGGACAGGGAATCCACCCCTCCACTTT. Translation gives CSARGTGNPPLHF.

This clonotype was seen more than once but under ten times. This sequence joins TRBV7-2 and TRBJ1-5; weak D call: TRBD1 (5 bases). CDR3 length: 13 residues. V shed 3 bases and J shed 7 bases, with 10 bases lying between them. Germline V CDR1 and CDR2: SGHTA, FQGNSA. The CDR3 loop is CASSLEQEQPQHF. The CDR3 nucleotides are TGTGCCAGCAGCTTGGAACAGGAACAGCCCCAGCATTTT.

This clonotype was found many times. Given a much more abundant clone one base away, this may be a read error. The genes are TRBV2 and TRBJ2-7; 9 bases line up with TRBD1. This CDR3 is built from 13 residues. V lost 6 bases, J lost 7 bases, and 7 bases stayed unmatched. From germline, CDR1 is SNHLY and CDR2 FYNNEI. The CDR3 loop reads CASRGQGSEEQYF. For the CDR3, the DNA is TGTGCCAGCAGAGGACAGGGGTCGGAAGAGCAGTACTTC.

This clonotype was found many times. The gene calls are TRBV20-1 and TRBJ1-2; D perhaps matches TRBD1 (6 bases). CDR1 DFQATT and CDR2 SNEGSKA come from the germline V gene (reference sequence). The ends were cut back, 7 bases at V and 6 bases at J, with 18 bases in the middle. CDR3 length: 13 residues. CDR3 sequence: CSVTQGGVHGYTF. The CDR3 DNA is TGCAGTGTCACACAGGGCGGGGTTCATGGCTACACCTTC.

This clonotype was counted at least ten times. This rearrangement joins TRBV20-1 to TRBJ1-1; a possible D gene is TRBD1 (5 bases). Germline V gene lookup returns CDR1 DFQATT and CDR2 SNEGSKA (reference sequence). CDR3 length: 12 amino acids. Trimming removed 5 bases at V and 11 bases at J, with 18 bases between. CDR3 loop: CSAQHRGVGAFF. The CDR3 nucleotides read TGCAGTGCTCAACACCGAGGGGTTGGGGCTTTCTTT.

This clonotype appeared a few times. V is TRBV18 and J is TRBJ1-6, with D unresolved. The CDR3 totals 14 residues. V was clipped by 3 bases and J by 6 bases, with 9 bases between them. Germline CDR1 and CDR2: KGHSH and LQKENI. This CDR3 is CASSPTEGNSPLHF. CDR3 nucleotides: TGTGCCAGCTCACCCACAGAGGGTAATTCACCCCTCCACTTT.

V gene TRBV5-1 combines with J gene TRBJ2-1; 8 bases are shared with TRBD1. This CDR3 contains 13 residues. V dropped 4 bases and J dropped 6; count of bases not matched to a gene: 3. The germline V gene encodes CDR1 SGHRS and CDR2 YFSETQ. In nucleotides, the CDR3 is TGCGCCAGCAGCGCCACAGGGGGCAATGAGCAGTTCTTC. Amino acids: CASSATGGNEQFF.